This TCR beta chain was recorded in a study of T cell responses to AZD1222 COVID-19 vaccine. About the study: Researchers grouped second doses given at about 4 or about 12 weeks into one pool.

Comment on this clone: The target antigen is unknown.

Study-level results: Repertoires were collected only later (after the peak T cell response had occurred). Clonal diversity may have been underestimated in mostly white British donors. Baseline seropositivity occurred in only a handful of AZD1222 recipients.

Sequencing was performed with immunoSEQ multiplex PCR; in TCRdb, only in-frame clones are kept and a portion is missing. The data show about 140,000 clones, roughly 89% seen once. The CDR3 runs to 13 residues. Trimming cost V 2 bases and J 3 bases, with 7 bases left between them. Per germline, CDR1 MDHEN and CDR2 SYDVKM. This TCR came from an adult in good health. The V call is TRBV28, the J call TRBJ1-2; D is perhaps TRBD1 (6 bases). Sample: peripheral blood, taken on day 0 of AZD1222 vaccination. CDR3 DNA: TGTGCCAGCAGTTTAAGGGGGTACTATGGCTACACCTTC. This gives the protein CASSLRGYYGYTF.